This T cell receptor (beta chain) was observed in a study of glioma-infiltrating T cells. TCR alpha and beta CDR3 regions were amplified from RNA using iRepertoire nested multiplex PCR. TCRdb reprocessed the multiplex PCR reads with MiXCR, giving one entry per CDR3 protein. The data contain under 150,000 distinct CDR3 sequences, around 25% of them seen just once; the ten biggest clones take up about a quarter. Between the trimmed V and J ends, which lost 8 bases and 0 bases, there was a span of 14 bases. This CDR3 is built from 15 residues. Per germline, CDR1 LGHDT and CDR2 YNNKEL (reference sequence).

The specimen was glioma tissue, nonneoplastic brain tissue, or PBMCs (not recorded which). The chain is built from TRBV3-1 and TRBJ1-3; D not certain. The TCR sequence derives from a human donor with low-grade glioma or glioblastoma, undergoing nonglioma brain surgery, or in good health (not recorded which). CDR3 DNA: TGTGCCAGCTGCGAGACGGCATACTCTGGAAACACCATATATTTT. As protein: CASCETAYSGNTIYF.